These 7 T cell receptor beta chains originate from one sample sequenced in a study of blood T cell repertoires in COVID-19. Measured with immunoSEQ multiplex PCR; TCRdb has only the in-frame clones, and not every one. The repertoire holds 220,000 or so clones, with around 84% as singletons. Sequences were obtained from PBMCs or T cells enriched from blood (not recorded which). All receptors come from a woman aged 35 to 49 who had recovered from COVID-19.

The chain joins TRBV28 to TRBJ2-5, with D possibly matching TRBD2 (5 bases). The V gene's germline CDR1 is MDHEN and CDR2 SYDVKM. The CDR3 loop spans 11 amino acids. Trimming shortened V by 10 bases and J by 3 bases, and 9 bases separated the two germline ends. The CDR3 region has the DNA TGTGCCACCCGGGGTAAAGAGACCCAGTACTTC. Amino acid sequence: CATRGKETQYF.

This clone was seen only once. The V gene is TRBV19, the J gene TRBJ1-1, with 9 bases identical to TRBD1. Germline CDR1 reads LNHDA; CDR2 reads SQIVND (reference sequence). V trimming: 7 bases; J trimming: 2 bases; junction bases outside the gene matches: 8. The CDR3 spans 15 residues. CDR3 protein: CASIGSDRGNTEAFF. The CDR3 DNA is TGTGCCAGTATTGGCTCGGACAGGGGCAACACTGAAGCTTTCTTT.

The V and J genes are TRBV27 and TRBJ1-1; D remains unclear. The CDR3 is 13 residues long. V was cut by 6 bases and J by 0 bases, with 8 bases left in between. Germline-derived CDR1 and CDR2 are MNHEY and SMNVEV (reference sequence). CDR3: CASSFLMNTEAFF. The CDR3 bases are TGTGCCAGCAGCTTCCTTATGAACACTGAAGCTTTCTTT.

The chain uses TRBV30 and TRBJ2-1; TRBD2 matches 12 bases. Germline V lookup: CDR1 GTSNPN, CDR2 SVGIG (reference sequence). This CDR3 comprises 13 residues. V lost 7 bases, J lost 4 bases, and 2 bases stayed unmatched. The CDR3 reads CALTSGSYNEQFF. In DNA, the CDR3 is TGTGCCTTGACTAGCGGGAGTTACAATGAGCAGTTCTTC.

This sequence joins TRBV4-3 and TRBJ2-3; TRBD2 matches at 8 bases. The germline CDR1 and CDR2 sequences are LGHNA and YSLEER. The CDR3 covers 15 residues. J was trimmed by 0 bases and V by 1 base; bases with no gene match: 0. The chain's CDR3 is CASSQASGSTDTQYF. In DNA form, the CDR3 reads TGCGCCAGCAGCCAAGCTAGCGGGAGCACAGATACGCAGTATTTT.

The chain couples TRBV7-2 to TRBJ1-2; 9 nucleotides line up with TRBD1. The length of the CDR3 is 14 residues. CDR1 and CDR2 from the germline V gene are SGHTA and FQGNSA. The V gene end was trimmed by 6 bases and the J gene end by 8 bases; junction bases not matched to a gene: 10. The CDR3 region is CASSPRDRATGYTF. CDR3 sequence (DNA): TGTGCCAGCAGTCCCCGGGACAGGGCCACCGGCTACACCTTC.

This sequence joins TRBV7-9 and TRBJ2-7, with a tentative D call TRBD2 (6 bases). V lost 4 bases to trimming and J lost 5 bases, with 18 bases between them. The CDR3 runs to 15 residues. CDR1 is SEHNR and CDR2 is FQNEAQ in the germline V gene (reference sequence). CDR3 loop: CASSSIREVFDEQYF. The CDR3 DNA is TGTGCCAGCAGCTCCATCAGGGAGGTGTTTGACGAGCAGTACTTC.